The next 30 T cell receptor beta chains were all read from a single sample in a study of identical twins. One entry per CDR3 protein results from TCRdb running MiXCR on the 5' RACE reads. The data show a few hundred thousand distinct CDR3 sequences, roughly 9% seen once. The sequencing sample was made of naive T cells sorted from blood. These receptors came from a woman between 50 and 59 years old in good health.

This chain links TRBV2 with TRBJ2-7, with 8 bases that match TRBD2. Unmatched junction bases numbered 9, after V lost 2 bases and J lost 0 bases. CDR3 length equals 17 residues. Germline-derived CDR1 and CDR2 are SNHLY and FYNNEI. CDR3 coding DNA: TGTGCCAGCAGTGAAAGGGCTAGCGGGCCGAGCTCCTACGAGCAGTACTTC. The encoded protein is CASSERASGPSSYEQYF.

The rearrangement uses TRBV18 and TRBJ2-7; no firm D call. In germline, CDR1 is KGHSH, CDR2 LQKENI. V gave up 3 bases and J gave up 0 bases, with 9 bases separating them. The CDR3 contains 14 residues. CDR3 loop: CASSPGMGSYEQYV. The CDR3 coding sequence is TGTGCCAGCTCACCTGGGATGGGCTCCTACGAGCAGTACGTC.

Of note for this clonotype: Since the CDR3 does not end with the conserved phenylalanine or tryptophan, this likely comes from a read error. The genes are TRBV6-5 and TRBJ2-1; possible D gene TRBD1, 5 bases. V was cut by 2 bases and J by 8 bases, with 7 bases left in between. The CDR3 length is 12 residues. Germline CDR1 MNHEY, CDR2 SVGAGI. CDR3 nucleotides: TGTGCCAGCAGTTACCAGGGCCATGAGCAGTTCTCC. As protein: CASSYQGHEQFS.

The sample holds many counts of this clonotype. This rearrangement joins TRBV7-9 to TRBJ1-5, with a possible D match to TRBD1 (5 bases). CDR1 is SEHNR, CDR2 FQNEAQ, per germline (reference sequence). The CDR3 consists of 14 residues. The V gene lost 4 bases and the J gene lost 3 bases, with 10 bases spanning the gap. CDR3 in amino acids: CASSSGSVNQPQHF. CDR3 sequence (DNA): TGTGCCAGCAGCTCAGGGAGCGTCAATCAGCCCCAGCATTTT.

This clonotype was counted between two and nine times. The chain joins TRBV4-1 to TRBJ1-2, with D possibly TRBD1 on 5 matching bases. The length of the CDR3 is 15 residues. CDR1 and CDR2 from the germline V gene are MGHRA and YSYEKL. V lost 4 bases to trimming and J lost 3 bases, with 15 bases between them. As DNA, the CDR3 is TGCGCCAGCAGCCCCAACTGGGGGGTGGACTATGGCTACACCTTC. Its protein product is CASSPNWGVDYGYTF.

V and J are TRBV20-1 and TRBJ1-4; D not certain. Germline CDR1 DFQATT, CDR2 SNEGSKA (reference sequence). The CDR3 is 16 residues long. V lost 6 bases and J 4 bases, leaving 21 bases between the germline ends. CDR3 coding DNA: TGCAGTGCCTCATTCCCCCTCTACGGGGATAATGAAAAACTGTTTTTT. Translating it yields CSASFPLYGDNEKLFF.

This clonotype was recorded at least ten times. This sequence joins TRBV24-1 and TRBJ2-2, with 9 bases matching TRBD1. Germline V gene lookup returns CDR1 KGHDR and CDR2 SFDVKD. This CDR3 contains 15 residues. V lost 5 bases to trimming and J lost 6 bases; unmatched junction nucleotides: 6. CDR3 nucleotides: TGTGCCACCAGTGTCAGGACAGGGGCGGCCGGGGAGCTGTTTTTT. The encoded protein is CATSVRTGAAGELFF.

The chain joins TRBV12-3 or TRBV12-4 to TRBJ1-4; D perhaps matches TRBD1 (5 bases). The V end was cut by 3 bases, the J end by 7 bases, with 9 bases between. This CDR3 contains 13 residues. CDR3 sequence reads: CASSFRGFEKLFF. The DNA of the CDR3 is TGTGCCAGCAGTTTTAGGGGTTTTGAAAAACTGTTTTTT.

This clonotype was found once. This chain joins TRBV12-3 or TRBV12-4 and TRBJ2-5; D is perhaps TRBD1 or TRBD2 (5 bases each). The CDR3 consists of 14 residues. Trimming stripped 5 bases from V and 7 bases from J, with 17 bases between. The DNA for the CDR3 is TGTGCCAGCAGTCTTAGGGACCCCCTAGGGACCCAGTACTTC. It specifies CASSLRDPLGTQYF.

This clonotype came up a few times. The rearrangement links TRBV10-3 to TRBJ2-7; 7 nucleotides line up with TRBD2. Looked up from germline, CDR1 is ENHRY and CDR2 is SYGVKD. J gave up 0 bases and V 0 bases, and 5 bases lay outside the gene matches. This CDR3 has 16 amino acids. The CDR3 reads CAISESVGGSSYEQYF. In DNA form, the CDR3 reads TGTGCCATCAGTGAGTCGGTCGGGGGGAGCTCCTACGAGCAGTACTTC.

Ten or more counts support this clonotype. The rearrangement links TRBV3-1 to TRBJ2-2; 7 bases match TRBD1. This CDR3 spans 16 amino acids. V gave up 1 base and J gave up 7 bases; unmatched junction bases: 9. CDR1 and CDR2 (germline): LGHDT, YNNKEL (reference sequence). CDR3 sequence: CASSQVLGQAHGELFF. The CDR3 DNA reads as TGTGCCAGCAGCCAAGTTCTTGGACAGGCCCACGGGGAGCTGTTTTTT.

The chain is built from TRBV29-1 and TRBJ1-1; no firm D call. This CDR3 comprises 13 residues. V lost 3 bases and J 0 bases, leaving 8 bases between the germline ends. Germline CDR1 and CDR2: SQVTM and ANQGSEA. The CDR3 coding sequence is TGCAGCGTTGAGCGGAGATTGAACACTGAAGCTTTCTTT. Its protein product is CSVERRLNTEAFF.

This clonotype was seen many times. The gene calls are TRBV5-4 and TRBJ2-7; 10 nucleotides match TRBD2. This CDR3 contains 15 residues. V was pared by 4 bases and J by 2 bases, with 6 bases of the junction left unmatched. CDR1 is SGHNT and CDR2 is YYREEE in the germline V gene (reference sequence). The CDR3 DNA reads as TGTGCCAGCAGCGTCACTAGCGGGACGACCTACGAGCAGTACTTC. This encodes CASSVTSGTTYEQYF.

Notes on this clonotype: One junction end does not reproduce the germline sequence, and a read error may be involved. The rearrangement links TRBV29-1 to TRBJ2-1, with D perhaps being TRBD1 or TRBD2 (6 bases each). Germline assignment: CDR1 SQVTM and CDR2 ANQGSEA. The CDR3 spans 10 residues. The CDR3 DNA reads as TGCAGCGTTGACCGGGGGCATATTCTCTTC. Translation gives CSVDRGHILF.

There are many counts of this clonotype. The gene calls are TRBV7-9 and TRBJ2-5; TRBD1 matches at 7 bases. Germline V gives CDR1 SEHNR, CDR2 FQNEAQ (reference sequence). This CDR3 has 15 residues. Trimming took 0 bases from V and 2 from J; bases not matched to a gene: 3. The CDR3 nucleotides read TGTGCCAGCAGCTTAGCGCAGGGGGAACAAGAGACCCAGTACTTC. Amino acid sequence: CASSLAQGEQETQYF.

This clonotype showed up just a few times. This chain links TRBV7-8 with TRBJ2-4; D might be TRBD1 or TRBD2, each matching 5 bases. Germline assignment: CDR1 SGHVS and CDR2 FQNEAQ. V dropped 5 bases and J dropped 3 bases, with 14 bases sitting between them. The CDR3 consists of 15 residues. The CDR3 loop is CASSPVRGGKNIQYF. Here the CDR3 DNA reads TGTGCCAGCAGCCCAGTGAGGGGTGGCAAAAACATTCAGTACTTC.

At least ten counts were recorded for this clonotype. J is TRBJ2-4 and V is TRBV29-1, with a weak D call TRBD1 (7 bases). The CDR3 spans 16 residues. Between the trimmed V and J ends, which lost 0 bases and 9 bases, there was a span of 21 bases. From germline, CDR1 is SQVTM and CDR2 ANQGSEA. The CDR3, as DNA: TGCAGCGTTGAAGATTATCTCAGCTCCAGGGGGGCCATTCAGTACTTC. This gives the protein CSVEDYLSSRGAIQYF.

Here the CDR3 reads CASSIRTGVSLETQYF. The CDR3 region has the DNA TGTGCCAGCAGTATTCGGACAGGCGTTTCCTTAGAGACCCAGTACTTC. The genes are TRBV27 and TRBJ2-5; TRBD1 matches at 7 bases. V lost 5 bases and J lost 4; bases outside the gene matches: 13. The germline V gene encodes CDR1 MNHEY and CDR2 SMNVEV (reference sequence). This CDR3 has 16 amino acids.

This clonotype was detected a few times. The CDR3: CASSLDVAGIGGELFF. CDR3 bases: TGCGCCAGCAGCTTGGACGTAGCGGGAATTGGCGGGGAGCTGTTTTTT. This chain connects TRBV5-1 to TRBJ2-2, with 8 nucleotides matching TRBD2. After removal of 0 bases from V and 7 bases from J, the junction contained 8 bases not matched to a gene. This CDR3 has 16 amino acids. Per germline, CDR1 SGHRS and CDR2 YFSETQ.

The V call is TRBV4-1, the J call TRBJ2-2, with 11 bases matching TRBD2. Germline V gene data show CDR1 as MGHRA and CDR2 as YSYEKL. V lost 3 bases to trimming and J lost 4 bases; unmatched junction nucleotides: 4. The CDR3 is 16 residues long. The CDR3 DNA sequence: TGCGCCAGCAGCCATCTAGCGGGAGGCGGCACCGGGGAGCTGTTTTTT. Translation gives CASSHLAGGGTGELFF.

This clonotype appeared many times. The rearrangement joins TRBV20-1 to TRBJ2-1, with D unclear. The CDR3 has 12 amino acids. V dropped 6 bases and J dropped 5 bases, with 11 bases sitting between them. CDR1 DFQATT and CDR2 SNEGSKA come from the germline V gene (reference sequence). In DNA, the CDR3 is TGCAGTGCACCCGGGCGTCACAATGAGCAGTTCTTC. Amino acids: CSAPGRHNEQFF.

This clonotype was recorded a few times. The chain combines TRBV9 with TRBJ2-6; TRBD2 matches at 8 bases. Germline V gene sequence: CDR1 SGDLS, CDR2 YYNGEE. V lost 6 bases, J lost 0 bases, and 17 bases stayed unmatched. This CDR3 contains 20 residues. The CDR3 is CASTKTSAPRRVSGANVLTF. CDR3 bases: TGTGCCAGCACCAAGACTAGCGCACCCCGTCGGGTCTCTGGGGCCAACGTCCTGACTTTC.

V and J are TRBV20-1 and TRBJ2-1, with a tentative D call TRBD2 (5 bases). V dropped 3 bases and J dropped 0 bases, with 9 bases sitting between them. Germline V gene lookup returns CDR1 DFQATT and CDR2 SNEGSKA (reference sequence). The CDR3 is 14 amino acids. The CDR3 bases are TGCAGTGCTAGCAGCGGTTCCTCCTACAATGAGCAGTTCTTC. Protein sequence: CSASSGSSYNEQFF.

The rearrangement links TRBV19 to TRBJ2-1; 8 bases line up with TRBD2. V trimming: 5 bases; J trimming: 10 bases; junction bases outside the gene matches: 16. The CDR3 consists of 16 residues. Per the germline V gene, CDR1 is LNHDA and CDR2 is SQIVND (reference sequence). CDR3 residues: CASSDQPTAGVGEQFF. As DNA, the CDR3 is TGTGCCAGTAGTGATCAGCCTACAGCGGGAGTCGGGGAGCAGTTCTTC.

The table lists this clonotype with many counts. This chain joins TRBV29-1 and TRBJ2-1; TRBD2 is a possible D gene (7 bases). Between the trimmed V and J ends, which lost 1 base and 4 bases, there was a span of 11 bases. Germline CDR1 SQVTM, CDR2 ANQGSEA. The CDR3 length is 14 residues. CDR3 loop: CSVEGGGGYNEQFF. CDR3 bases: TGCAGCGTTGAAGGAGGGGGGGGGTACAATGAGCAGTTCTTC.

This clonotype was found many times. V gene TRBV10-1 combines with J gene TRBJ2-1; D is perhaps TRBD1 (6 bases). V was shortened by 9 bases and J by 6 bases, with 15 bases between the two germline ends. The CDR3 loop spans 13 amino acids. CDR1 WNHNN and CDR2 SYGVQD come from the germline V gene (reference sequence). In DNA form, the CDR3 reads TGCGCCAGTCAGGGGCCACTTGGCAATGAGCAGTTCTTC. It encodes CASQGPLGNEQFF.

In this sample, this clonotype turned up many times. The V gene is TRBV29-1, the J gene TRBJ2-3; a possible D gene is TRBD2 (6 bases). The CDR3 contains 14 residues. Germline V gene data show CDR1 as SQVTM and CDR2 as ANQGSEA. The CDR3 region is CSAPGGASTDTQYF. DNA of the CDR3: TGCAGTGCCCCGGGCGGGGCGAGCACAGATACGCAGTATTTT.

The table lists this clonotype with a few counts. The rearrangement links TRBV12-3 or TRBV12-4 to TRBJ2-3; TRBD1 aligns across 8 bases. The CDR3 covers 14 residues. V shed 5 bases and J 4 bases; nucleotides not matched to a gene: 5. The CDR3 sequence: CASSGQGLSDTQYF. For the CDR3, the DNA is TGTGCCAGCAGTGGACAGGGTCTATCAGATACGCAGTATTTT.

V usage is TRBV6-7 and J usage is TRBJ2-1; possible D gene TRBD2, 5 bases. TRBV6-7 is flagged as an ORF with uncertain function. The CDR3 is 18 residues long. V dropped 2 bases and J dropped 0 bases, with 17 bases sitting between them. The CDR3: CASSYRGGQPSSYNEQFF. The CDR3 DNA sequence: TGTGCCAGCAGTTACCGGGGTGGGCAGCCCAGCTCCTACAATGAGCAGTTCTTC.

This chain links TRBV11-3 with TRBJ2-3; 7 positions agree with TRBD2. The V gene end was trimmed by 5 bases and the J gene end by 4 bases; junction bases not matched to a gene: 3. Looked up from germline, CDR1 is SGHNT and CDR2 is YENEEA. The CDR3 extends over 13 amino acids. CDR3 nucleotide sequence: TGTGCCAGCAGCCCGCGGGGGTCAGATACGCAGTATTTT. Encoded protein: CASSPRGSDTQYF.